This T cell receptor beta chain was retrieved from a study of cytomegalovirus exposure and HLA in healthy donors. The PCR made use of 60 Vbeta and 13 Jbeta primers. Clones were read by immunoSEQ multiplex PCR, and TCRdb kept only the in-frame ones, dropping some. The sample shows 150,000 to 200,000 clones, roughly 80% of them seen only once. J lost 4 bases, V lost 6 bases, and 6 bases had no gene match. This CDR3 is 14 amino acids long. Germline V lookup: CDR1 MDHEN, CDR2 SYDVKM. Broader study findings: Trimming of TCR beta V- and J-genes showed a link, identified in a later analysis, to a missense DCLRE1C variant. Reports credit the classifier with highly specific, highly sensitive diagnosis of cytomegalovirus status.

For this clone: The antigen remains undetermined.

The chain couples TRBV28 to TRBJ1-5, with 7 bases lining up with TRBD1. Sequencing was carried out using PBMCs. The sequence derives from a male donor in good health and CMV-seropositive. The CDR3 sequence: CASRGGQSNQPQHF. The CDR3 bases are TGTGCCAGCAGGGGGGGACAGTCAAATCAGCCCCAGCATTTT.